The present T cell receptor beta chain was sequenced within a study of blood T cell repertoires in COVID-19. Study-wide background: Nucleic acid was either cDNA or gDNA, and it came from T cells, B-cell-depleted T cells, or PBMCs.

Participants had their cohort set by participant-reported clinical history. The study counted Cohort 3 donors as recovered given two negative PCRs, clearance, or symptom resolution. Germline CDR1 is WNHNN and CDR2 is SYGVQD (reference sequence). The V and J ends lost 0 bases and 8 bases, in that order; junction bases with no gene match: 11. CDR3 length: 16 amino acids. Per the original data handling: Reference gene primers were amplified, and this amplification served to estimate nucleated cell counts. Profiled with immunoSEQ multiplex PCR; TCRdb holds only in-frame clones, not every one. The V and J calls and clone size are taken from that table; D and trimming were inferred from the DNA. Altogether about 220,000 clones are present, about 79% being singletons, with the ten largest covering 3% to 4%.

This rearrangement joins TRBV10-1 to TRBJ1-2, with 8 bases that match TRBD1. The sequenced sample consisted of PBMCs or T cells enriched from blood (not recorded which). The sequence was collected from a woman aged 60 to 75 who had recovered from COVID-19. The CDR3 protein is CASSESTPGTGEGYTF. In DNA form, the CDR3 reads TGCGCCAGCAGTGAGTCGACCCCCGGGACAGGAGAAGGCTACACCTTC.